The rows below give T cell receptor beta chains drawn from one sample of a study of blood T cell repertoires in COVID-19. The table came from immunoSEQ multiplex PCR; TCRdb's copy has only in-frame clones and leaves some out. The table lists 210,000 or so clones, over 80% of them singletons. The sample consisted of PBMCs or T cells enriched from blood (not recorded which). The receptors come from a woman in her thirties who had been exposed to COVID-19. Each CDR3 is given with its conserved first and last residue. The order of the fields is CDR3 DNA, CDR3 protein, D gene, clone size, V gene, J gene. D genes are given only for firm matches. Clone size is stated in some rows and not others, as once, few, many or a class when expanded.

TGTGCCAGCAGCCGACCGGGACAGGGAGTCGAGCAGTACTTC	CASSRPGQGVEQYF	TRBD1	.	TRBV6-5	TRBJ2-7
TGCAGTGCTAGTAGCCTGAGTAGGAGTCAAGAGACCCAGTACTTC	CSASSLSRSQETQYF	.	.	TRBV20-1	TRBJ2-5
TGTGCCAGCAGCGCGCTAGTGAACACTGAAGCTTTCTTT	CASSALVNTEAFF	.	.	TRBV2	TRBJ1-1
TGTGCCAGTAGTCGCACTTCACTCGGACTAGCGGGGGTCTCCTACGAGCAGTACTTC	CASSRTSLGLAGVSYEQYF	TRBD2	.	TRBV19	TRBJ2-7
TGCGCCAGCAGCTTGGCGGTAGCTAGCGGGAGCTTCTCCTACGAGCAGTACTTC	CASSLAVASGSFSYEQYF	TRBD2	few	TRBV5-1	TRBJ2-7
TGCGCCAGCAGCTTACCCCTATCCGATAACACCGGGGAGCTGTTTTTT	CASSLPLSDNTGELFF	.	.	TRBV5-1	TRBJ2-2
TGCAGCGTTCAAATGAACACTGAAGCTTTCTTT	CSVQMNTEAFF	.	.	TRBV29-1	TRBJ1-1
TGCGCCAGCAGCTTGGGACAGGGGGGAGAGACCCAGTACTTC	CASSLGQGGETQYF	TRBD1	.	TRBV5-1	TRBJ2-5
TGTGCCAGCAGCACGAGCGGGATGCGACATTGGGATGGCTACACCTTC	CASSTSGMRHWDGYTF	.	.	TRBV28	TRBJ1-2
TGTGCCAGCAGTTTATTGGGGGACAGGGAGGGGTCCTACGAGCAGTACTTC	CASSLLGDREGSYEQYF	TRBD1	.	TRBV28	TRBJ2-7
TGCAGCGTATGGACGGGGAATGGCTACACCTTC	CSVWTGNGYTF	.	.	TRBV29-1	TRBJ1-2
TGTGCCAGCAGCCTAGGGCACACCTACGAGCAGTACTTC	CASSLGHTYEQYF	.	.	TRBV7-6	TRBJ2-7
TGTGCCACCAGCAGAGATCGGGCAGGGGTCATCTACGAGCAGTACTTC	CATSRDRAGVIYEQYF	.	.	TRBV15	TRBJ2-7
TGTGCCAGCAGCTTCATCGGACAGGGACGGTTTAGGACTGAAGCTTTCTTT	CASSFIGQGRFRTEAFF	TRBD1	.	TRBV7-4	TRBJ1-1
TGTGCCAGCAGCTTAAGTGCCGGGGCAGGGGTAAACACCGGGGAGCTGTTTTTT	CASSLSAGAGVNTGELFF	.	.	TRBV7-3	TRBJ2-2
TGTGCCAGCAGCGCCTTCGAAAACAGGGCCCGCACAGATACGCAGTATTTT	CASSAFENRARTDTQYF	.	once	TRBV9	TRBJ2-3
TGTGCCAGCAGCCACCGGGTAGCGGGAGGGAACAATGAGCAGTTCTTC	CASSHRVAGGNNEQFF	TRBD2	.	TRBV6-6	TRBJ2-1
TGTGCCAGCCGACCGACAGGGGCCTATGGCTACACCTTC	CASRPTGAYGYTF	TRBD1	.	TRBV6-5	TRBJ1-2
TGCGCCAGCAGCCAAGTGGGGCGGGGGACGAGCTCCTACGAGCAGTACTTC	CASSQVGRGTSSYEQYF	TRBD2	.	TRBV4-1	TRBJ2-7
TGTGCCACAGCGACAGGGGGCCATGGCTACACCTTC	CATATGGHGYTF	TRBD1	.	TRBV27	TRBJ1-2
TGTGCCAGTAGACCAGGGGGCATGAACACTGAAGCTTTCTTT	CASRPGGMNTEAFF	TRBD1	.	TRBV19	TRBJ1-1
TGCGCCAGCAGCCAAGAAGGGGGAGGGAACGGCGAAGAGACCCAGTACTTC	CASSQEGGGNGEETQYF	.	.	TRBV4-1	TRBJ2-5
TGTGCCACCAGTGAACCCTTCTACAGCAATGAGCAGTTCTTC	CATSEPFYSNEQFF	.	.	TRBV24-1	TRBJ2-1
TGTGCCAGCATGCGTGCCCTCTCCTACGAGCAGTACTTC	CASMRALSYEQYF	.	.	TRBV12-3/TRBV12-4	TRBJ2-7
TGTGCCAGCAGCTTGTATCTTTTCGGGGTTTCCCAGCCCCAGCATTTT	CASSLYLFGVSQPQHF	.	.	TRBV5-6	TRBJ1-5
TGTGCCAGCAGCTTTAACTCTGTAGGGACAGGGGGCAACGAGCAGTACTTC	CASSFNSVGTGGNEQYF	TRBD1	.	TRBV7-2	TRBJ2-7
TGTGCCAGCAGCGCTCCGGGACAGGGAAGGCCGGGGGAGCTGTTTTTT	CASSAPGQGRPGELFF	TRBD1	.	TRBV7-3	TRBJ2-2